This TCR beta chain was obtained from a study of blood T cells in healthy people across ages. Using a J-beta primer mix together with a sample-barcoded 5' primer, a second PCR was run for roughly 6 to 11 cycles. TCRdb called the 5' RACE reads again in MiXCR, with one record for every CDR3 protein. Among 800,000 to 1,300,000 distinct CDR3 sequences listed, approximately 25% were seen once. General study results and limits: The CMV status of each donor remained undetermined, and this could have confounded shifts in expanded clonotypes. Unsorted PBMC material precluded a definitive naive versus antigen-experienced comparison. Age showed a roughly linear inverse relationship with TCR beta diversity per million T cells.

On this clonotype itself: The antigen is not known.

Trimming cost V 3 bases and J 0 bases, with 8 bases left between them. The CDR3 spans 14 residues. CDR1 SGHAT and CDR2 FQDESV come from the germline V gene (reference sequence). The sample also formed part of further work on T cells of mothers and their children. This second study says: It was related mother-child pairs that showed slightly higher overlap than unrelated pairs, without reaching significance.

This chain connects TRBV11-1 to TRBJ2-5; D is unresolved. Sample: blood. This TCR was sampled from a girl between 2 and 10 years old in good health. Written as DNA, the CDR3 is TGTGCCAGCAGCTTTAGGATGTACCAAGAGACCCAGTACTTC. Translated, it gives CASSFRMYQETQYF.